This TCR beta chain was recovered during a study of T-cell reconstitution after alpha-beta-depleted transplantation in children. General observations from the study: Several hundred expanded graft clones reportedly gave rise to the alpha-beta T cells present about two months after transplant. Some patients' high day-60 TCRbeta diversity was attributed to recipient cells surviving conditioning. At the one-year point after transplant, T-cell counts and TCRbeta diversity were found to come mostly from T cells that had been newly produced.

Germline CDR1 DFQATT, CDR2 SNEGSKA (reference sequence). The CDR3 loop spans 10 amino acids. Trimming shortened V by 6 bases and J by 6 bases, and 8 bases separated the two germline ends. Unique molecular identifiers were incorporated during preparation of the TCRbeta library. TCRdb redid the calling of the PCR reads with MiXCR, one entry per CDR3 protein. Among almost 600,000 distinct CDR3 sequences listed, roughly a quarter were seen once. As to this clonotype: The antigen is undetermined.

The starting material was PBMCs, obtained before TCRalphabeta/CD19-depleted stem cell transplant. The chain joins TRBV20-1 to TRBJ1-2, with D unresolved. The sequence was collected from a boy in the first two years of life with Wiskott-Aldrich syndrome, due to receive a stem cell transplant. CDR3 residues: CSASRDGYTF. Here the CDR3 DNA reads TGCAGTGCGAGCAGAGATGGCTACACCTTC.